The present TCR beta chain was sequenced within a study of T cells in Graves' hyperthyroidism and ophthalmopathy. The CDR3 totals 14 residues. Germline-derived CDR1 and CDR2 are SNHLY and FYNNEI. Amplified TCR beta CDR3 regions derived from RNA transcripts. TCR CDR3 regions were first amplified by RT-PCR with HTBI primers. From the multiplex PCR reads, TCRdb called clonotypes with MiXCR, one entry per CDR3 protein. The sample includes over 650,000 distinct CDR3 sequences, just under 45% of them seen just once. Comment on this clonotype: A much bigger clone sits one base away, suggesting this may be a read error.

The clonotype comes from an adult man with Graves' disease, either hyperthyroidism or ophthalmopathy (not recorded which). The chain links TRBV2 to TRBJ2-7, with D possibly being TRBD1 or TRBD2 (5 bases each). The sequenced sample consisted of peripheral blood or thyroid tissue (not recorded which). CDR3 DNA: TGTGCCAGCAGTCGGGACCGATACTCCTACAAGCAGTACTTC. Translating it yields CASSRDRYSYKQYF. Full variable domain (missing parts from reference TRBV2 and TRBJ2-7): EPEVTQTPSHQVTQMGQEVILRCVPISNHLYFYWYRQILGQKVEFLVSFYNNEISEKSEIFDDQFSVERPDGSNFTLKIRSTKLEDSAMYFCASSRDRYSYKQYFGPGTRLTVT.